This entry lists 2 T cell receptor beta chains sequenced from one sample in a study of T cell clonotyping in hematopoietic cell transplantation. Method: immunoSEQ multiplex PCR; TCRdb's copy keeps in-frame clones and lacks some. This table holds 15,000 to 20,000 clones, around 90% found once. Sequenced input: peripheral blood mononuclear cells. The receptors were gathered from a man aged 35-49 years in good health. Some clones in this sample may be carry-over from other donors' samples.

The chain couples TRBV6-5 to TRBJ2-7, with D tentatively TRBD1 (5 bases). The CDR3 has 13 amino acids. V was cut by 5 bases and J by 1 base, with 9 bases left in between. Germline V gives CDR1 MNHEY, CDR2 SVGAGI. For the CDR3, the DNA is TGTGCCAGCAGTATGGACAAGTCCTACGAGCAGTACTTC. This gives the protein CASSMDKSYEQYF.

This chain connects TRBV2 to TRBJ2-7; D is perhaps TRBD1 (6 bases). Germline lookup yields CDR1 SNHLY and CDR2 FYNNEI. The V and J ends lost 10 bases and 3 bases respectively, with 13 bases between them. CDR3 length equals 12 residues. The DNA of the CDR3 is TGTGCCATCACAGGGCCCAACTACGAGCAGTACTTC. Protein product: CAITGPNYEQYF.